This TCR beta chain is drawn from a study of T cell responses to AZD1222 COVID-19 vaccine. Method: immunoSEQ multiplex PCR; TCRdb's copy keeps in-frame clones and lacks some. Altogether 150,000 to 200,000 clones are present, around 87% being singletons, with the ten largest covering less than 3%. Trimming took off 4 bases at V and 5 bases at J, with 17 bases between the two ends. The length of the CDR3 is 15 residues. The germline gives CDR1 MDHEN, CDR2 SYDVKM. The source is an adult in good health. Sequenced material: peripheral blood, taken on day 0 of MenACWY control vaccination. The chain has TRBV28 and TRBJ1-2; D is undetermined. CDR3 residues: CASSSPPRITYGYTF. The CDR3, as DNA: TGTGCCAGCAGTTCCCCCCCCAGGATAACTTATGGCTACACCTTC.